The clone carrying this T cell receptor beta chain was recorded once. Other DNA sequences in this sample translate to the same CDR3. The data originate from a study of shared clonotypes between healthy human individuals. Trimming left V 3 bases short and J 6 bases short, with 14 bases between. The CDR3 contains 15 residues. The germline CDR1 and CDR2 sequences are MDHEN and SYDVKM. Running of the assay took place at deep level. Repertoires were generated with immunoSEQ multiplex PCR, while TCRdb's copy carries only in-frame clones and drops some. The top ten hold about 0.37% of the sample, which has approximately 2.1 million clones, 85% to 95% seen once.

Sequencing was done on a sample of naive CD4+ T cells from PBMCs. The subset: CD45RA+ positively selected. This sequence originates from a man aged 18 to 35 in good health. Some clones in this sample may be carry-over from other donors' samples. This rearrangement joins TRBV28 to TRBJ2-2; maybe TRBD1 (5 bases). CDR3 residues: CASSFGQGQAGELFF. The CDR3 coding sequence is TGTGCCAGCAGTTTTGGTCAGGGCCAGGCCGGGGAGCTGTTTTTT.